These 14 T cell receptor beta chains originate from one sample sequenced in a study of kidney transplant recipient with SARS-CoV-2 infection (dated by TCRdb to 2020 to 2023). The time point label on this specimen signifies: pre-pandemic baseline sample and day 111 after first positive SARS-CoV-2 test. TCRdb records Illumina MiSeq as the sequencer. Clones were called with MiXCR by TCRdb after fastp trimmed the public reads at Q25, and only in-frame beta chains were retained. Rows are unified per CDR3 protein, each entry keeping the most common DNA and genes. This sample lists fewer than 250,000 distinct CDR3 sequences; about 30% were detected once. The biggest ten clones account for under 9.5% of the sample. The sample consisted of a blood sample, taken at baseline and on day 111 from a kidney transplant recipient. The receptors come from a young adult male patient who had COVID-19 and was a kidney transplant recipient. After a transplant, not all T cells may be the patient's own; some may come from the graft donor.

A remark on this clonotype: A much larger clone lies a single base off, so this may be a read error. The chain employs TRBV2 and TRBJ2-7; TRBD1 agrees at 11 bases. The CDR3 spans 16 residues. V lost 7 bases and J lost 0; bases outside the gene matches: 8. Germline CDR1 SNHLY, CDR2 FYNNEI. DNA of the CDR3: TGTGCCAGCACCCCGGGACAGGGGGTCTACTCCTACGAGCAGTACTTC. It translates to CASTPGQGVYSYEQYF.

This clonotype was detected many times. This chain connects TRBV7-2 to TRBJ1-2, with D possibly being TRBD1 (5 bases). The CDR3 loop spans 15 amino acids. V lost 2 bases to trimming and J lost 5 bases, with 15 bases between them. Looked up from germline, CDR1 is SGHTA and CDR2 is FQGNSA. The CDR3 nucleotides read TGTGCCAGCAGCTTAAACCGGGACCTCGGTTATGGCTACACCTTC. Encoded protein: CASSLNRDLGYGYTF.

As for this clonotype: A read error is possible here, since a much larger clone lies one base away. The chain joins TRBV5-1 to TRBJ2-2; 12 bases fit TRBD2. CDR3 size: 18 residues. Germline loops: CDR1 SGHRS, CDR2 YFSETQ. The CDR3 region is CASSPPGLAGSNTGELLF. CDR3 sequence (DNA): TGCGCCAGCAGTCCACCCGGACTAGCGGGGTCGAACACCGGGGAGCTGCTTTTT.

This clonotype showed up many times. The chain links TRBV5-1 to TRBJ2-7, with a weak D call TRBD1 (6 bases). CDR1 is SGHRS, CDR2 YFSETQ, per germline. CDR3 length equals 13 residues. Between the trimmed V and J ends, which lost 0 bases and 6 bases, there was a span of 10 bases. The chain's CDR3 is CASSLGDTLEQYF. CDR3 in DNA: TGCGCCAGCAGCTTGGGGGACACCCTCGAGCAGTACTTC.

This clonotype was counted at least ten times. V gene TRBV3-1 combines with J gene TRBJ1-4; unclear D gene. Germline values: CDR1 LGHDT, CDR2 YNNKEL (reference sequence). Trimming removed 1 base at V and 0 bases at J, with 6 bases between. The CDR3 length is 15 residues. The DNA for the CDR3 is TGTGCCAGCAGCCAAGCTTTCGCAACTAATGAAAAACTGTTTTTT. It is translated as CASSQAFATNEKLFF. The variable domain in full, with the rest retrieved from reference TRBV3-1 and TRBJ1-4, is DTAVSQTPKYLVTQMGNDKSIKCEQNLGHDTMYWYKQDSKKFLKIMFSYNNKELIINETVPNRFSPKSPDKAHLNLHINSLELGDSAVYFCASSQAFATNEKLFFGSGTQLSVL.

This clonotype has only one observation. Possible read error: a much larger clone is one base away. The gene calls are TRBV6-5 and TRBJ1-2; D ambiguous. In germline, CDR1 is MNHEY, CDR2 SVGAGI. The CDR3 covers 17 residues. CDR3 nucleotides: TGTGCCAGCAGTCAGAATCAGGAATGTAGAAAGACCTATGGCCACACCTTC. Its protein is CASSQNQECRKTYGHTF.

There are many counts of this clonotype. V gene TRBV12-2 combines with J gene TRBJ1-2. TRBV12-2 is listed as a pseudogene. This CDR3 is built from 17 residues. CDR3 residues: CASREPETPRKTYGYTF. Here the CDR3 DNA reads TGTGCAAGTCGCGAGCCTGAGACTCCACGAAAGACCTATGGCTACACCTTC.

This clonotype was recorded many times. V is TRBV4-3 and J is TRBJ1-2; D uncertain. The CDR3 has 17 amino acids. Trimming cost V 3 bases and J 4 bases, with 21 bases left between them. The germline V gene has CDR1 LGHNA and CDR2 YSLEER. This CDR3 is CASSHAKGRRKTYGYTF. The CDR3 DNA reads TGCGCCAGCAGCCATGCAAAAGGACGTCGAAAGACCTATGGCTACACCTTC.

With regard to this clonotype: A read error may be the cause here, since a much bigger clone is one base away. In DNA form, the CDR3 reads TGTGCCAGCAGTGGGTGGAAGACCCACGAGCAGTACTTC. Translated: CASSGWKTHEQYF. V gene TRBV2 combines with J gene TRBJ2-7, with D unclear. In germline, CDR1 is SNHLY, CDR2 FYNNEI. This CDR3 is 13 amino acids long. Trimming stripped 4 bases from V and 5 bases from J, with 12 bases between.

A few counts support this clonotype. The V call is TRBV7-6, the J call TRBJ1-2; unclear D gene. This CDR3 comprises 17 residues. The V and J ends lost 5 bases and 4 bases respectively, with 23 bases between them. Germline assignment: CDR1 SGHVS and CDR2 FNYEAQ. The CDR3 sequence: CASSVNAESRKTYGYTF. Written as DNA, the CDR3 is TGTGCCAGCAGCGTAAATGCTGAATCTCGAAAGACCTATGGCTACACCTTC. Variable domain in full (rest from reference TRBV7-6 and TRBJ1-2): GAGVSQSPRYKVTKRGQDVALRCDPISGHVSLYWYRQALGQGPEFLTYFNYEAQQDKSGLPNDRFSAERPEGSISTLTIQRTEQRDSAMYRCASSVNAESRKTYGYTFGSGTRLTVV.

This clonotype has ten or more counts. The chain combines TRBV30 with TRBJ1-2, with D unresolved. Per the germline V gene, CDR1 is GTSNPN and CDR2 is SVGIG (reference sequence). This CDR3 region has 14 residues. Deletions cut 0 bases from V and 1 base from J, with 9 bases between. In DNA form, the CDR3 reads TGTGCCTGGAGTGTTTCCGCCCATAACTATGGCTACACCTTC. Residues: CAWSVSAHNYGYTF.

Turning to this clonotype: A read error is possible here, since a much larger clone lies one base away. The rearrangement joins TRBV6-5 to TRBJ2-7, with 12 bases matching TRBD2. CDR1 MNHEY and CDR2 SVGAGI come from the germline V gene. V was pared by 4 bases and J by 8 bases, with 6 bases of the junction left unmatched. The CDR3 spans 14 residues. The CDR3 reads CASSFRTSGTKQYF. CDR3 nucleotides: TGTGCCAGCAGTTTCCGGACTAGCGGGACAAAGCAGTACTTC.

A word on this clonotype: A clone one base away is much larger, so this may be a read error. The J gene is TRBJ1-2, the V gene TRBV6-5; D unresolved. This CDR3 has 16 amino acids. The germline V gene has CDR1 MNHEY and CDR2 SVGAGI. Written as DNA, the CDR3 is TGTGCCAGCAGTTACTCGGAGGGCAGATCTAACTATGGCTGCACCTTC. Its translation: CASSYSEGRSNYGCTF.

In regard to this clonotype: A much larger clonotype is one base distant, so this may be a read error. The rearrangement joins TRBV14 to TRBJ2-1, with a possible D match to TRBD2 (6 bases). In germline, CDR1 is SGHDN, CDR2 FVKESK. The CDR3 loop spans 15 amino acids. CDR3 protein: CANSQDTGRGNEQFF. The CDR3 coding sequence is TGTGCCAACAGCCAAGATACCGGGAGAGGCAATGAGCAGTTCTTC.